One and the same sample provided the 10 T cell receptor beta chains below, sequenced in a study of blood T cell repertoires in COVID-19 (dated by TCRdb to the early 2020s). The protocol used for the library was the immunoSEQ multiplex PCR assay. The clones in this table, taken by TCRdb from immuneACCESS, are in-frame only. Not every clone is retained; where verified, under half of the shortfall comes from an unresolved V gene, and the cause of the rest is unknown. This sample holds over 55,000 clones; about 81% were observed only once. The top ten clones comprise roughly a fifth of the sample. The sequenced sample consisted of peripheral blood. The receptors shown here come from a woman in her sixties or seventies with acute or convalescent COVID-19.

V and J are TRBV9 and TRBJ1-4, with D perhaps matching TRBD1 (6 bases). Trimming left V 8 bases short and J 3 bases short, with 14 bases between. CDR1 SGDLS and CDR2 YYNGEE come from the germline V gene. The CDR3 totals 14 residues. The CDR3 protein is CASGSTGPNEKLFF. The CDR3 DNA is TGTGCCAGTGGCTCGACAGGCCCTAATGAAAAACTGTTTTTT. Supplemented by reference TRBV9 and TRBJ1-4, the full variable domain reads DSGVTQTPKHLITATGQRVTLRCSPRSGDLSVYWYQQSLDQGLQFLIQYYNGEERAKGNILERFSAQQFPDLHSELNLSSLELGDSALYFCASGSTGPNEKLFFGSGTQLSVL.

This chain links TRBV5-4 with TRBJ1-2; no definite D call. The CDR3 has 15 residues. CDR1 is SGHNT and CDR2 is YYREEE in the germline V gene (reference sequence). V was trimmed by 2 bases and J by 0 bases, leaving 11 bases between them. The CDR3 DNA sequence: TGTGCCAGCAGCTTTCCCGCAGAAACTAACTATGGCTACACCTTC. It codes for CASSFPAETNYGYTF. The full variable domain, rest sourced from reference TRBV5-4 and TRBJ1-2, is ETGVTQSPTHLIKTRGQQVTLRCSSQSGHNTVSWYQQALGQGPQFIFQYYREEENGRGNFPPRFSGLQFPNYSSELNVNALELDDSALYLCASSFPAETNYGYTFGSGTRLTVV.

This clone was counted a single time. At one end, the junction sequence differs from germline, possibly due to a read error. This chain uses TRBV29-1 with TRBJ2-1; D is unresolved. The CDR3 spans 11 residues. From germline, CDR1 is SQVTM and CDR2 ANQGSEA. CDR3 bases: TGCAGCCTTATTTCGTACAGTGAGCAGTTCTTC. The encoded protein is CSLISYSEQFF.

The genes are TRBV27 and TRBJ2-3; 7 positions match TRBD1. V gave up 5 bases and J gave up 5 bases; unmatched junction bases: 7. The length of the CDR3 is 14 residues. Per germline, CDR1 MNHEY and CDR2 SMNVEV (reference sequence). As DNA, the CDR3 is TGTGCCAGCAGTACATCACAGGGGCGAGATACGCAGTATTTT. Translated: CASSTSQGRDTQYF.

V gene TRBV6-6 combines with J gene TRBJ1-2; unclear D gene. The germline CDR1 and CDR2 sequences are MNHNY and SVGAGI (reference sequence). Deletions cut 7 bases from V and 0 bases from J, with 12 bases between. This CDR3 spans 14 amino acids. CDR3 in amino acids: CASTPAPANYGYTF. For the CDR3, the DNA is TGTGCCAGCACCCCCGCCCCAGCTAACTATGGCTACACCTTC.

This chain joins TRBV29-1 and TRBJ2-7; the D gene is possibly TRBD2 (5 bases). Germline CDR1 and CDR2: SQVTM and ANQGSEA. V gave up 3 bases and J gave up 6 bases, with 9 bases separating them. The CDR3 runs 11 residues. CDR3 loop: CSVERVGEQYF. The CDR3 bases are TGCAGCGTTGAGCGGGTGGGCGAGCAGTACTTC.

V is TRBV30 and J is TRBJ2-1; 9 positions agree with TRBD1. Germline V gene lookup returns CDR1 GTSNPN and CDR2 SVGIG (reference sequence). Unmatched junction bases numbered 12, after V lost 2 bases and J lost 4 bases. CDR3 length: 17 residues. The CDR3 nucleotides read TGTGCCTGGAGTCCCGACCTGGGACAGGGTTTGTACAATGAGCAGTTCTTC. Its translation: CAWSPDLGQGLYNEQFF.

The chain couples TRBV5-1 to TRBJ1-1; no reliable D call. In germline, CDR1 is SGHRS, CDR2 YFSETQ. Trimming took off 3 bases at V and 5 bases at J, with 8 bases between the two ends. The CDR3 consists of 12 residues. The CDR3: CASSSKTTEAFF. In DNA form, the CDR3 reads TGCGCCAGCAGCTCAAAGACTACTGAAGCTTTCTTT.

CDR3 sequence (DNA): TGCGCCAGCAGCTCGACAAGCACAGGGTACGGCACAGATACGCAGTATTTT. Its translation: CASSSTSTGYGTDTQYF. The chain is built from TRBV5-1 and TRBJ2-3; TRBD1 might be the D (6 bases). Germline V gene lookup returns CDR1 SGHRS and CDR2 YFSETQ. The CDR3 consists of 17 residues. V gave up 3 bases and J gave up 1 base, with 18 bases separating them.

Worth noting for this clone: The same CDR3 can be traced to other DNA sequences in this sample. The chain uses TRBV2 and TRBJ2-2; 9 positions match TRBD2. There are 14 residues in the CDR3. V lost 8 bases to trimming and J lost 2 bases; unmatched junction nucleotides: 3. CDR1 SNHLY and CDR2 FYNNEI come from the germline V gene. In DNA form, the CDR3 reads TGTGCCAGCGTAGCGGGGGCCAACACCGGGGAGCTGTTTTTT. Its protein product is CASVAGANTGELFF.